Listed here are 8 T cell receptor beta chains from one sample, sequenced in a study of cytomegalovirus exposure and HLA in healthy donors. Researchers ran the PCR with 60 Vbeta and 13 Jbeta primers. Repertoires were generated with immunoSEQ multiplex PCR, while TCRdb's copy carries only in-frame clones and drops some. The table records 150,000 to 200,000 clones, roughly 80% of them present only once. The sequencing input was PBMCs. The receptors shown here come from a girl aged 2 to 9 in good health and CMV-seropositive.

The rearrangement joins TRBV29-1 to TRBJ1-2; 10 positions match TRBD1. The trim removed 3 bases at V and 3 bases at J, leaving 4 bases unmatched. CDR1 SQVTM and CDR2 ANQGSEA come from the germline V gene. CDR3 length: 14 amino acids. The CDR3 is CSVDETGGDYGYTF. CDR3 bases: TGCAGCGTTGATGAGACAGGGGGCGACTATGGCTACACCTTC.

This clone has just a few counts. The chain carries TRBV2 and TRBJ2-7; 9 bases fit TRBD2. After removal of 6 bases from V and 0 bases from J, the junction contained 9 bases not matched to a gene. The CDR3 runs to 16 residues. Germline CDR1 is SNHLY and CDR2 is FYNNEI. The DNA of the CDR3 is TGTGCCAGCAGGAGGCTAGCGGGGACCCTCTCCTACGAGCAGTACTTC. As protein: CASRRLAGTLSYEQYF.

Written as DNA, the CDR3 is TGTGCCAGCGCCCGGACTAGCGGGAGTAGGGATACGCAGTATTTT. This codes for CASARTSGSRDTQYF. The J gene is TRBJ2-3, the V gene TRBV2; 13 nucleotides agree with TRBD2. V dropped 8 bases and J dropped 6; count of bases not matched to a gene: 8. Germline values: CDR1 SNHLY, CDR2 FYNNEI. This CDR3 is built from 15 residues.

The chain has TRBV5-1 and TRBJ1-5; D might be TRBD1 (6 bases). This CDR3 has 17 amino acids. Germline CDR1 and CDR2: SGHRS and YFSETQ. Deletions cut 4 bases from V and 1 base from J, with 18 bases between. The DNA of the CDR3 is TGCGCCAGCAGCCCTCCGGACAGACACTTAAGCAATCAGCCCCAGCATTTT. Its translation: CASSPPDRHLSNQPQHF. Full variable domain (remainder filled in from reference TRBV5-1 and TRBJ1-5): KAGVTQTPRYLIKTRGQQVTLSCSPISGHRSVSWYQQTPGQGLQFLFEYFSETQRNKGNFPGRFSGRQFSNSRSEMNVSTLELGDSALYLCASSPPDRHLSNQPQHFGDGTRLSIL.

The chain carries TRBV29-1 and TRBJ2-1, with 7 bases matching TRBD1. The CDR3 totals 14 residues. Germline loops: CDR1 SQVTM, CDR2 ANQGSEA. V trimming: 6 bases; J trimming: 2 bases; junction bases outside the gene matches: 7. The DNA of the CDR3 is TGCAGCGTCGAAACAGGGGACCCCTACAATGAGCAGTTCTTC. Translation gives CSVETGDPYNEQFF.

The chain employs TRBV6-4 and TRBJ2-1; D might be TRBD2 (6 bases). The V gene lost 3 bases and the J gene lost 13 bases, with 19 bases spanning the gap. Germline V gives CDR1 MRHNA, CDR2 SNTAGT. The CDR3 loop spans 14 amino acids. For the CDR3, the DNA is TGTGCCAGCAGTGATCGACTAGAGCAGAAGGAACAGTTCTTC. This gives the protein CASSDRLEQKEQFF.

The chain carries TRBV5-4 and TRBJ2-7, with 7 bases aligning to TRBD1. The V segment lost 2 bases and the J segment 2 bases; nucleotides outside the gene matches: 7. Germline V gives CDR1 SGHNT, CDR2 YYREEE (reference sequence). This CDR3 is built from 15 residues. This chain's CDR3 is CASSFHRQGTYEQYF. DNA of the CDR3: TGTGCCAGCAGCTTCCACCGACAGGGAACCTACGAGCAGTACTTC.

This clone was detected a few times. The V and J genes are TRBV11-2 and TRBJ2-5; unclear D gene. Per germline, CDR1 SGHAT and CDR2 FQNNGV. Trimming shortened V by 2 bases and J by 3 bases, and 7 bases separated the two germline ends. This CDR3 has 13 amino acids. The CDR3 protein is CASSLLVKETQYF. CDR3 bases: TGTGCCAGCAGCTTACTAGTTAAAGAGACCCAGTACTTC.